This T cell receptor beta chain was recorded in a study of cytomegalovirus exposure and HLA in healthy donors. Points from the study as a whole: The study listed some 160 cytomegalovirus-associated TCR beta chains. In vitro assays verified that a few CMV-associated chains recognized CMV antigens specifically.

With 8 bases clipped from V and 0 bases from J, the junction kept 8 bases outside the gene matches. The germline V gene has CDR1 MNHEY and CDR2 SMNVEV (reference sequence). This CDR3 region has 15 residues. Primers: 60 Vbeta forward and 13 Jbeta reverse. The authors' processing: A later analysis tallied about 80 million unique TCR beta chains, some 12 million of them shared. Produced via immunoSEQ multiplex PCR; TCRdb's table is partial and in-frame only. V, J and clone size derive from that table, while D and trimming were established from the DNA sequence. The table lists around 100,000 clones, around 74% of them singletons. Note on this clone: Its antigen is not identified.

Sequenced sample: PBMCs. This clonotype originated in a man under 40 in good health and CMV-seropositive. The rearrangement links TRBV27 to TRBJ1-1; 8 nucleotides agree with TRBD1. CDR3 sequence: CASARQGRMNTEAFF. The CDR3 coding sequence is TGTGCCAGCGCCAGACAGGGGCGGATGAACACTGAAGCTTTCTTT.